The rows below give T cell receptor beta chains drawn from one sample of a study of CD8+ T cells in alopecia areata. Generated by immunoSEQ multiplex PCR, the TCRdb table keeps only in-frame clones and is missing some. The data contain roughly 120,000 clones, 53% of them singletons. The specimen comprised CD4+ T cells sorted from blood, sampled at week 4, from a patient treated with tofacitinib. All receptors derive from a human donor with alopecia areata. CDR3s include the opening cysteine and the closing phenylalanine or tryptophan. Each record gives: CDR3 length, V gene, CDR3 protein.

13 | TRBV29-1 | CSVRPGQLGEQYF
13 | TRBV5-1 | CASSPGQGTEAFF
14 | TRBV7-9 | CASSKEGTASEQFF
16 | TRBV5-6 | CASSLATGNPYNEQFF
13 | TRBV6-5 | CASSYSMGMQQYF
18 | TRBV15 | CATSRDLVRGQRNQPQHF
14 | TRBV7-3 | CASSQGDRANEQFF
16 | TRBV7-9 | CASSAFTGSSYNEQFF
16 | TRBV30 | CAWRILTSRPYNEQFF
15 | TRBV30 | CAWSVPWGSYNEQFF
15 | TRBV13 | CASSLGGHSYNEQFF
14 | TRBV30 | CAWTWTAGANVLTF
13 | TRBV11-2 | CASSHQQGDGYTF
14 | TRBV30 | CAWRGQGIFGELFF
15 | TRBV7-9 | CASSLEGTGQGEQYF
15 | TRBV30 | CAWSYGQINTDTQYF
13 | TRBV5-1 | CASSLAANYGYTF
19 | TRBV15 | CATSPRGGRSGYSNQPQHF
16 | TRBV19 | CAVGDRGSSGANVLTF
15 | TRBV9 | CASSKTGQLNEKLFF
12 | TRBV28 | CASMSTMHEQYF
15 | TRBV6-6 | CASSYGTGTYNEQFF
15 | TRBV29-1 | CSVDGTGKPGDIQYF
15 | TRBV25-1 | CASSESGTVNTEAFF
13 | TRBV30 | CAWSGAAGNTIYF
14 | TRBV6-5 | CASSTRDSFYGYTF
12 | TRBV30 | CAWERSWGEAFF
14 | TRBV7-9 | CASSPDRGNEKLFF
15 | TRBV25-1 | CASSVPGTGSAEQYF
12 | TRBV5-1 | CASASEQETQYF
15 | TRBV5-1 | CASSLGGPPYNEQFF
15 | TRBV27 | CASSFEGAANEKLFF
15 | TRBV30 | CAWTAGGRAQETQYF
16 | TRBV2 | CASSDPVLARVNEQFF
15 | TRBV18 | CASSPAAGARNEQYF
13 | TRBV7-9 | CASSLMLSSEAFF
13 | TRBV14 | CASSQPGGYEQYF
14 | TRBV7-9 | CASSLILTFFGYTF
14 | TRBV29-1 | CSVESRPSTDTQYF
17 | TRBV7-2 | CASSFRTGGAAGEKLFF
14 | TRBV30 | CAWRRTGDFYEQYF
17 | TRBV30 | CAWSTKTGSANTGELFF
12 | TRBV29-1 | CSVVTGVEPQHF
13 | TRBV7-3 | CASSLGANYGYTF
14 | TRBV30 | CAWNRGLAGDTQYF
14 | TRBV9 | CASSPGTGQETQYF
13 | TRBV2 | CASSEGLTAEAFF
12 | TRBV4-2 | CASSASPGTAIF
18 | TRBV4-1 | CASSATRVTGGHENIQYF
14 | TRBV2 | CASYRRQDQETQYF
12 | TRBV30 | CAWSGSGVEQYF
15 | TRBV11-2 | CASSFGVANQETQYF
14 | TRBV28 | CASSFPLGGNEQFF
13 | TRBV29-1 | CSVAVAGANVLTF
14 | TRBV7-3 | CASSSSSSTDTQYF
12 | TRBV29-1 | CSAVVGWETQYF
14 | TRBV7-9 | CASSQAQGLGEQFF
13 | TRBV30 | CAWETGVEEKLFF
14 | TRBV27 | CASSRTGEGNTIYF